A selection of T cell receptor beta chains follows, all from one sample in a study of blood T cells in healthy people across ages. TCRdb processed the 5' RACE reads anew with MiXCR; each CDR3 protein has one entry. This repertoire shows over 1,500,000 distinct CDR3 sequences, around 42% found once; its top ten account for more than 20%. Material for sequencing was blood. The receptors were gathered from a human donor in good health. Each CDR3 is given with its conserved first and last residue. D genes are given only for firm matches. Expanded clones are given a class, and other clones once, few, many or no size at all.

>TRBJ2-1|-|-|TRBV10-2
CASSEAYNEQFF
TGCGCCAGCAGTGAGGCCTACAATGAGCAGTTCTTC
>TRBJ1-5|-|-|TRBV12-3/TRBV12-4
CASSFGQRDQPQHF
TGTGCCAGCAGTTTTGGACAGAGGGATCAGCCCCAGCATTTT
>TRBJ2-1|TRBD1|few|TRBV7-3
CASSEPNRGNEQFF
TGTGCCAGCAGCGAACCGAACAGGGGCAATGAGCAGTTCTTC
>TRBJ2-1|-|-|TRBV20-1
CSAINPGTAGNEQFF
TGCAGTGCTATAAATCCCGGGACGGCGGGGAATGAGCAGTTCTTC
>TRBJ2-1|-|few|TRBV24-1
CATSDPINEQFF
TGTGCCACCAGTGATCCTATCAATGAGCAGTTCTTC
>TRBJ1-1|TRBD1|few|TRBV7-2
CASSLVTGVNTEAFF
TGTGCCAGCAGCTTAGTGACAGGGGTGAACACTGAAGCTTTCTTT
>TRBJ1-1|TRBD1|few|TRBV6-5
CASSYGTGANTEAFF
TGTGCCAGCAGTTACGGGACAGGAGCGAACACTGAAGCTTTCTTT
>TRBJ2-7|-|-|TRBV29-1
CSVEAADAVDYEQYF
TGCAGCGTTGAAGCAGCGGACGCCGTTGACTACGAGCAGTACTTC
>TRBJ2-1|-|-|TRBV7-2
CASSLVGRGNEQFF
TGTGCCAGCAGCTTAGTAGGCAGGGGCAATGAGCAGTTCTTC
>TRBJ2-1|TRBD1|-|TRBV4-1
CASSPTWGTVYNEQFF
TGCGCCAGCAGCCCAACCTGGGGGACAGTGTACAATGAGCAGTTCTTC
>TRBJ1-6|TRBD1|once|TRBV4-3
CASSQGTGVNSPLHF
TGCGCCAGCAGCCAAGGGACAGGAGTTAATTCACCCCTCCACTTT
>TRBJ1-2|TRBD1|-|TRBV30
CAWKTGGNSGYTF
TGTGCCTGGAAGACAGGGGGTAACAGTGGCTACACCTTC
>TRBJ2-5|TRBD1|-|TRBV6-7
CASSYLGQEIQETQYF
TGTGCCAGCAGTTACCTCGGACAGGAGATACAAGAGACCCAGTACTTC
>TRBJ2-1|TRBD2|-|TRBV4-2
CACSQVFGGVNNEQFF
TGTGCCTGCAGCCAAGTCTTCGGGGGGGTTAACAATGAGCAGTTCTTC
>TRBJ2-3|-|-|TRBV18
CASSPPSLPDTQYF
TGTGCCAGCTCACCACCTTCTTTGCCAGATACGCAGTATTTT
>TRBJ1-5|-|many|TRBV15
CATSREGRSNQPQHF
TGTGCCACCAGCAGAGAAGGGCGGAGCAATCAGCCCCAGCATTTT
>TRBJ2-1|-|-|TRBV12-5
CASGSNTEQFF
TGTGCTAGTGGTTCTAATACTGAGCAGTTCTTC
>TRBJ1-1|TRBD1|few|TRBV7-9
CATPLQGMGTEAFF
TGTGCCACACCGTTACAGGGGATGGGGACTGAAGCTTTCTTT